The entry below describes one TCR beta chain. This clonotype appeared many times. Its target antigen remains unknown. No much larger clone exists at a distance of one base, and base qualities are not known. A patient counted as having stable Graves' hyperthyroidism if no progression to ophthalmopathy occurred over 18 months of follow-up. Hyperthyroidism patients were aged 18 to 65 years and newly diagnosed, with disease duration of less than 2 months. Any patient with an uncontrolled infection, another autoimmune disease, pregnancy or lactation was excluded. Diagnoses were established on the basis of clinical symptoms, serum thyroxine and TRAb, thyroid ultrasound, and orbital computed tomography. Ficoll-Paque density gradient centrifugation was used to isolate PBMCs from around 9.1 ml of fresh peripheral blood. Trizol reagent was used to extract total RNA, and RNA quality was then checked on an Agilent 2100 Bioanalyzer.

This record comes from a study of T cells in Graves' hyperthyroidism and ophthalmopathy (dated by TCRdb to about 2019). Study-level background: Peripheral blood was sampled at the time of initial diagnosis, prior to any treatment. To identify TCR V-J signatures that set the groups apart, the researchers used a discovery cohort of 100 patients, made up of approximately 43 with Graves' ophthalmopathy and 55 to 65 with stable Graves' hyperthyroidism. An independent validation cohort of about 19 hyperthyroidism patients and more than 15 patients who later progressed to ophthalmopathy tested prospective prediction of ophthalmopathy. The 100 discovery patients were randomly split 7:3 into training and test sets. Thyroid tissue and blood T-cell repertoires from several Graves' hyperthyroidism patients were also compared in the study. Once sampling was done, hyperthyroidism patients were given methimazole at a starting dose of 30 mg daily, whereas ophthalmopathy patients were given high-dose intravenous methylprednisolone. The paper describes TCR Vbeta CDR3 sequencing of more than 120 peripheral blood samples, made up of 43 ophthalmopathy patients, around 78 hyperthyroidism patients and 17 progressor patients.

Trimming accounts for 3 bases at V and 9 bases at J, while the number of junction bases matched to no gene is 13. The CDR3 goes from the cysteine to the phenylalanine over 16 residues. The sequence is cut down to CDR3 DNA, 48 bases in frame from base 1. What the authors observed across the whole study: No statistical method was used to fix the sample size in advance, and group allocation was not hidden from the investigators. A 13 V-J signature model separated ophthalmopathy from stable hyperthyroidism, with about 90% sensitivity and 81.08% specificity in cross-validation and 80%/75% in testing. Most expanded thyroid clonotypes (frequency above 0.001) were also found in blood, which suggests that blood repertoires may mirror thyroid immune responses. During validation, the model predicted progression to ophthalmopathy a median of approximately 7 months ahead of onset, with around 65% sensitivity and around 73% specificity.

The TCR beta CDR3 regions were amplified from RNA transcripts. A first-round RT-PCR of the TCR CDR3 used the HTBI primer set with the Qiagen OneStep RT-PCR kit. Libraries were constructed in a second round of multiplex PCR, after which size selection and purification were performed. Libraries were sequenced paired-end with 100 bp reads on an Illumina HiSeq2000. The original methods were these. SOAPnuke was used to process the raw data, with reads discarded if the reads contained adapters or uncalled bases, had a mean Phred below 15, or lacked an exact constant-primer or identifier match. High-quality paired reads were merged using COPE v1.2.5, and each unique nucleotide sequence was defined as a clonotype. MiTCR v1.1 was used to align clonotypes to the IMGT TRBV, TRBD and TRBJ reference segments. Only V-J combinations with frequency above 0.0001, covering approximately 99% of repertoires, were analysed. A TCS score was defined as the ratio between F50 (clonal expansion) and ExV (chaos), using BLOSUM62-based TCRdist between CDR3 peptides within each V-J. Welch's t-statistics and random forest reduced approximately 520 V-J features to roughly 13, which were used in a naive Bayes classifier (R e1071). The public sequencing data were trimmed at Q25 with fastp and processed into clonotypes with MiXCR by TCRdb, which kept only in-frame beta chains. Each record represents a unique CDR3 protein, reported with the most common genes and DNA among its rows. The V and J calls follow TCRdb's processing rather than the paper's. In this sample the table shows fewer than 600,000 distinct CDR3 sequences, 12% to 15% of which occur a single time. Around 14% of the sample comes from the top ten.

Sequencing was carried out using blood. The sequence was collected from a woman aged 35 to 49 with Graves' hyperthyroidism. The V and J segments used are TRBV12-3 or TRBV12-4 and TRBJ2-1, with 8 junctional bases fitting TRBD2. The sequenced DNA is TGTGCCAGCAGTTTTGGTATGGGCGGGAGGTACTCTGAGCAGTTCTTC. It translates to CASSFGMGGRYSEQFF.